This T cell receptor beta chain was sequenced in a study of blood T cell repertoires in COVID-19. Participant-reported clinical history was the basis for cohort assignment. Each recovered donor of Cohort 3 presented with two negative PCRs, clearance, or symptom resolution. Germline V gene lookup returns CDR1 SGHTA and CDR2 FQGNSA. The CDR3 is 14 amino acids. Deletions cut 3 bases from V and 3 bases from J, with 11 bases between. This clone was seen a single time. Original handling: Amplifying reference gene primers gave estimates of nucleated cell counts. Here immunoSEQ multiplex PCR was the method, and the copy in TCRdb shows in-frame clones only, minus some. That table is the source of V, J and clone size, and D and trimming were worked out from the DNA. Of about 310,000 clones listed, 89% were seen once; the top ten hold around a tenth.

The specimen was PBMCs or T cells enriched from blood (not recorded which). This TCR was sampled from a woman aged 40-49 years who had recovered from COVID-19. The chain employs TRBV7-2 and TRBJ1-1; no clear D gene. For the CDR3, the DNA is TGTGCCAGCAGCTTTCGGGTTTCTTACACTGAAGCTTTCTTT. As protein: CASSFRVSYTEAFF.